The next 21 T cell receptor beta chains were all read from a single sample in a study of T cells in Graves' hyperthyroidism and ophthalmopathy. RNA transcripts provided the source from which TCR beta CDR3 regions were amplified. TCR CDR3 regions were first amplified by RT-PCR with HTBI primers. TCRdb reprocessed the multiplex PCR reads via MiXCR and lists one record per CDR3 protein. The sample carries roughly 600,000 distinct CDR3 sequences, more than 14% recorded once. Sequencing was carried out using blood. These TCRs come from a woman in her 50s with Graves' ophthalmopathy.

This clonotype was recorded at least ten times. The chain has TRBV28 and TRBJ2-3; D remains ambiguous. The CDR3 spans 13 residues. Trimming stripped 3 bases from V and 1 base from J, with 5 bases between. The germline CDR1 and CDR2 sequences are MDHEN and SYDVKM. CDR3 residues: CASSLYGTDTQYF. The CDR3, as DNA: TGTGCCAGCAGTTTGTACGGCACAGATACGCAGTATTTT. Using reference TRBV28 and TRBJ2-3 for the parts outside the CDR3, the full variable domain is DVKVTQSSRYLVKRTGEKVFLECVQDMDHENMFWYRQDPGLGLRLIYFSYDVKMKEKGDIPEGYSVSREKKERFSLILESASTNQTSMYLCASSLYGTDTQYFGPGTRLTVL.

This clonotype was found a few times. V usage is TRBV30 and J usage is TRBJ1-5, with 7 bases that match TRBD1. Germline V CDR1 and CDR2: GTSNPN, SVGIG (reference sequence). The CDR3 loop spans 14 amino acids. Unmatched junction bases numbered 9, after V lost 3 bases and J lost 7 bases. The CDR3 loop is CAWRETGAGQPQHF. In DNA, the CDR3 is TGTGCCTGGAGGGAAACAGGGGCTGGACAGCCCCAGCATTTT.

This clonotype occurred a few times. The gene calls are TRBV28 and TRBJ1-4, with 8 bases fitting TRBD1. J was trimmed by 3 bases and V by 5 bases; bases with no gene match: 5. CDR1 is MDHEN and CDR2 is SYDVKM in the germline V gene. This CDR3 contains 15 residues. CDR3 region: CASSAGGMPNEKLFF. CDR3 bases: TGTGCCAGCAGTGCAGGGGGCATGCCTAATGAAAAACTGTTTTTT.

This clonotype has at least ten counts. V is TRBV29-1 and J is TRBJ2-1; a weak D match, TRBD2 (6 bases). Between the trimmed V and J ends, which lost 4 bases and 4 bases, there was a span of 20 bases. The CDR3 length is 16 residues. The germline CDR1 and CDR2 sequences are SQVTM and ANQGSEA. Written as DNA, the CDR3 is TGCAGCGTTGGCACGCCTCACAAGGGGAGGTACAATGAGCAGTTCTTC. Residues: CSVGTPHKGRYNEQFF.

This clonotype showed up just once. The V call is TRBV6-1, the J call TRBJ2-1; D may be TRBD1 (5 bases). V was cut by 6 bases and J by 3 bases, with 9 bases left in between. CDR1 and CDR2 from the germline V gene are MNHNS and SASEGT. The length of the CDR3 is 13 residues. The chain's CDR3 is CASRRRGYNEQFF. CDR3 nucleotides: TGTGCCAGCAGGCGAAGGGGCTACAATGAGCAGTTCTTC.

The CDR3 nucleotides read TGTGCCTGGAGAGGGGACAGGGGACGGGGCTATGGCTACACCTTC. This codes for CAWRGDRGRGYGYTF. J is TRBJ1-2 and V is TRBV30; 10 nucleotides line up with TRBD1. J gave up 4 bases and V 3 bases, and 8 bases lay outside the gene matches. CDR1 and CDR2 from the germline V gene are GTSNPN and SVGIG (reference sequence). CDR3 size: 15 residues.

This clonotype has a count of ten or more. The CDR3, as DNA: TGTGCCAGCAGCGAATCCTACAATGAGCAGTTCTTC. Protein: CASSESYNEQFF. This sequence joins TRBV6-2 or TRBV6-3 and TRBJ2-1, with D uncertain. The CDR3 consists of 12 residues. The V end lost 6 bases, the J end lost 1 base, and 4 bases lay between the germline ends. Per germline, CDR1 MNHEY and CDR2 SVGEGT.

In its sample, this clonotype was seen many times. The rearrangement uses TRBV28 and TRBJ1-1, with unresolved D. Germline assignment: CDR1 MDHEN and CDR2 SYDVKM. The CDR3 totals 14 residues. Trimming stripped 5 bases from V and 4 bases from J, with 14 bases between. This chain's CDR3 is CASSGSAWGTEAFF. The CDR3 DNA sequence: TGTGCCAGCAGTGGGAGTGCCTGGGGCACTGAAGCTTTCTTT.

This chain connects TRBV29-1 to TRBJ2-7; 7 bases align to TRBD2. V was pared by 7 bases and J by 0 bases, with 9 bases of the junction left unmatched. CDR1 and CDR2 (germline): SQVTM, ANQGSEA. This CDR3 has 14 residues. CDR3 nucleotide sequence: TGCAGCGCTCGGACTAGGATGAGCTCCTACGAGCAGTACTTC. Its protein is CSARTRMSSYEQYF.

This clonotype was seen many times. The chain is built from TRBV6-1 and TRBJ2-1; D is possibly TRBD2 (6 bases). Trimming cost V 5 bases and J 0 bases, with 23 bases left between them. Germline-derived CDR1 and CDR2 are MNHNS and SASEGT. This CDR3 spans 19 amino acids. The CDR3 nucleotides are TGTGCCAGCAGTACTCTAATGGGAGCGGGCCCCCGCTCCTACAATGAGCAGTTCTTC. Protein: CASSTLMGAGPRSYNEQFF.

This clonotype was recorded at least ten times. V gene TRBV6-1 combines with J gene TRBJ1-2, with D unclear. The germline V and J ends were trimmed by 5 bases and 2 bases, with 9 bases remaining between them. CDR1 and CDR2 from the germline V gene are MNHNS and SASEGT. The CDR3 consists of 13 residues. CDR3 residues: CASSRAGNYGYTF. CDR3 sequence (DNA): TGTGCCAGCAGTCGGGCGGGGAACTATGGCTACACCTTC.

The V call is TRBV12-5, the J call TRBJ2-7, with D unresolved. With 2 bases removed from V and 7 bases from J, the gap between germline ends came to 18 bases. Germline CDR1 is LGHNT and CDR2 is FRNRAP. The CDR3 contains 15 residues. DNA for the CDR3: TGTGCTAGTGGTTTGAGGCAGCCAATGGCCTGGGAGCAGTACTTC. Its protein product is CASGLRQPMAWEQYF.

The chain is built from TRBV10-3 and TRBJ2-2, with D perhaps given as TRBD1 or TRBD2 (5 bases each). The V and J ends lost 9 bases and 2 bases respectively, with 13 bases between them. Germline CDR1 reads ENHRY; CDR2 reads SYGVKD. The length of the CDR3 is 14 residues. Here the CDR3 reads CAMTRDGNTGELFF. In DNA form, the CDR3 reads TGTGCCATGACCCGGGACGGAAACACCGGGGAGCTGTTTTTT.

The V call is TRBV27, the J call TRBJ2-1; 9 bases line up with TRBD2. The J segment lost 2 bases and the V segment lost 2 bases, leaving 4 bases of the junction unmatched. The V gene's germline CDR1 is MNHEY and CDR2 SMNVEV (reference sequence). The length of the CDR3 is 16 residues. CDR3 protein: CASSLGTSPTYNEQFF. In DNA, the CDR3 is TGTGCCAGCAGTTTAGGGACTAGCCCAACCTACAATGAGCAGTTCTTC.

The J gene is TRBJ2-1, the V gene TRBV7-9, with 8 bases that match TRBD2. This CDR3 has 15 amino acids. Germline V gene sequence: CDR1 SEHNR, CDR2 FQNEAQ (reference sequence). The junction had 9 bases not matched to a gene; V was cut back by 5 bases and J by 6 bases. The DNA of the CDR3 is TGTGCCAGCAGCCAACCGGGACTAGAAACCAATGAGCAGTTCTTC. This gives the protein CASSQPGLETNEQFF.

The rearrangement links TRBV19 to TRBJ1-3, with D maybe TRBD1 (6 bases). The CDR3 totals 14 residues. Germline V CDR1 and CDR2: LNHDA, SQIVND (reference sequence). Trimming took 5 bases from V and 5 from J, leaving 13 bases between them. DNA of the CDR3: TGTGCCAGTAGTTTCCGGACAGAGCGAAACACCATATATTTT. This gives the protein CASSFRTERNTIYF.

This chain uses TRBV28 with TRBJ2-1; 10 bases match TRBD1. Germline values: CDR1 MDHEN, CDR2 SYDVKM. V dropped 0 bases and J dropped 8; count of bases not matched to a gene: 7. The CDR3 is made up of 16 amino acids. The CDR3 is CASSLWGQGKVDEQFF. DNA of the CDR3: TGTGCCAGCAGTTTATGGGGACAGGGGAAAGTCGATGAGCAGTTCTTC.

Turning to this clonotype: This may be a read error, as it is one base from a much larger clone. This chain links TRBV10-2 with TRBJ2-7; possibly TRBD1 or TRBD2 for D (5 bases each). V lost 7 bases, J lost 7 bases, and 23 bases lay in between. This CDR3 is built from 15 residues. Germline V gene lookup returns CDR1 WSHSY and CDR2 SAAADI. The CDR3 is CASNYAGAGFAEQYF. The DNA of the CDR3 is TGCGCCAGCAATTACGCCGGGGCAGGGTTTGCGGAGCAGTACTTC.

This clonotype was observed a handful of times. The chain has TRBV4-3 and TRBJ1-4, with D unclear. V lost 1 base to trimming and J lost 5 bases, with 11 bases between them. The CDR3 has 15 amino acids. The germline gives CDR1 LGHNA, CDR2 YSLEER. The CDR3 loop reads CASSQGSGRNEKLFF. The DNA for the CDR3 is TGCGCCAGCAGCCAAGGGTCAGGACGCAATGAAAAACTGTTTTTT.

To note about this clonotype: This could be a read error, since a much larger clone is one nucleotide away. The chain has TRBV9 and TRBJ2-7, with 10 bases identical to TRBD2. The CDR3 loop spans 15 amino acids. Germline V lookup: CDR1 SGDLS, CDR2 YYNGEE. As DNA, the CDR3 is TGTGCCAGCAGCGTAGAAGCGGGAGGGCGATACGAGCTGTACTTC. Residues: CASSVEAGGRYELYF.

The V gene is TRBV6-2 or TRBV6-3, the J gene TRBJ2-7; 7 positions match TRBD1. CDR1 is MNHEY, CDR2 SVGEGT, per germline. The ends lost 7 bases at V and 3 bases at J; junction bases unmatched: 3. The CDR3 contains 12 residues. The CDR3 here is CASTDRVYEQYF. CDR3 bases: TGTGCCAGCACAGACAGGGTCTACGAGCAGTACTTC.